This is a list of T cell receptor beta chains from one sample in a study of cytomegalovirus exposure and HLA in healthy donors. The assay was immunoSEQ multiplex PCR, and TCRdb's table has in-frame clones only and misses some. This table holds around 140,000 clones, approximately 80% found once. The sequenced sample was PBMCs. Receptors were obtained from a woman in her thirties or forties in good health and CMV-seropositive. The CDR3 runs from the conserved cysteine through the conserved F or W. Each record gives: clone size, D gene, J gene, V gene, CDR3 protein, CDR3 DNA. D genes are given only for firm matches. Expanded clones get a size class; other rows say once, few or many, or leave the size out.

abundance: -
d_gene: -
j_gene: TRBJ2-7
v_gene: TRBV6-6
CDR3aa: CASNNRVDEQYF
CDR3nt: TGTGCCAGTAACAACAGGGTTGACGAGCAGTACTTC

abundance: -
d_gene: TRBD1
j_gene: TRBJ1-4
v_gene: TRBV28
CDR3aa: CASSLMRGPGEKLFF
CDR3nt: TGTGCCAGCAGTTTAATGAGGGGGCCGGGTGAAAAACTGTTTTTT

abundance: -
d_gene: TRBD2
j_gene: TRBJ2-7
v_gene: TRBV25-1
CDR3aa: CASNRTSDFYEQYF
CDR3nt: TGTGCCAGCAACCGGACTAGCGATTTCTACGAGCAGTACTTC

abundance: -
d_gene: TRBD2
j_gene: TRBJ2-7
v_gene: TRBV10-3
CDR3aa: CAIRPQTSGSHEQYF
CDR3nt: TGTGCCATCAGACCCCAGACTAGCGGGAGCCACGAGCAGTACTTC

abundance: few
d_gene: -
j_gene: TRBJ1-5
v_gene: TRBV6-1
CDR3aa: CASSEAGPGASPQHF
CDR3nt: TGTGCCAGCAGTGAAGCGGGGCCAGGGGCCTCGCCCCAGCATTTT

abundance: -
d_gene: TRBD2
j_gene: TRBJ2-1
v_gene: TRBV5-1
CDR3aa: CASTSKAGGINEQFF
CDR3nt: TGCGCCAGCACCTCTAAAGCGGGAGGGATTAATGAGCAGTTCTTC

abundance: few
d_gene: TRBD1
j_gene: TRBJ2-7
v_gene: TRBV18
CDR3aa: CASSPPTGGRDEQYF
CDR3nt: TGTGCCAGCTCACCCCCTACAGGGGGGAGAGACGAGCAGTACTTC

abundance: -
d_gene: TRBD1
j_gene: TRBJ1-5
v_gene: TRBV19
CDR3aa: CASSIGTGLNQPQHF
CDR3nt: TGTGCCAGTAGTATAGGGACAGGCCTCAATCAGCCCCAGCATTTT

abundance: -
d_gene: -
j_gene: TRBJ2-2
v_gene: TRBV6-5
CDR3aa: CASRVRNTGELFF
CDR3nt: TGTGCCAGCAGAGTTAGGAACACCGGGGAGCTGTTTTTT

abundance: -
d_gene: -
j_gene: TRBJ1-2
v_gene: TRBV9
CDR3aa: CASGKGDGYTF
CDR3nt: TGTGCCAGCGGGAAGGGGGATGGCTACACCTTC

abundance: few
d_gene: TRBD1
j_gene: TRBJ1-2
v_gene: TRBV4-1
CDR3aa: CASSLRTGGWYGYTF
CDR3nt: TGCGCCAGCAGCCTCAGGACAGGGGGGTGGTATGGCTACACCTTC

abundance: few
d_gene: -
j_gene: TRBJ1-3
v_gene: TRBV4-2
CDR3aa: CASSQAAGAGNTIYF
CDR3nt: TGTGCCAGCAGCCAAGCCGCAGGCGCTGGAAACACCATATATTTT

abundance: -
d_gene: -
j_gene: TRBJ1-3
v_gene: TRBV7-8
CDR3aa: CASSLSRAFSGNTIYF
CDR3nt: TGTGCCAGCAGCTTATCGCGCGCATTCTCTGGAAACACCATATATTTT

abundance: -
d_gene: TRBD2
j_gene: TRBJ2-4
v_gene: TRBV7-8
CDR3aa: CASSFIRLAGDREAKNIQYF
CDR3nt: TGTGCCAGCAGCTTTATACGACTAGCGGGAGACCGGGAGGCCAAAAACATTCAGTACTTC

abundance: -
d_gene: -
j_gene: TRBJ2-3
v_gene: TRBV4-1
CDR3aa: CASRLSGTDTQYF
CDR3nt: TGCGCCAGCAGGTTAAGCGGCACAGATACGCAGTATTTT

abundance: once
d_gene: TRBD2
j_gene: TRBJ2-7
v_gene: TRBV6-5
CDR3aa: CASSYAGTSGYEQYF
CDR3nt: TGTGCCAGCAGTTATGCCGGGACTAGCGGATACGAGCAGTACTTC

abundance: -
d_gene: TRBD1
j_gene: TRBJ1-2
v_gene: TRBV6-6
CDR3aa: CASSDPSTGDYGYTF
CDR3nt: TGTGCCAGCAGTGATCCTTCGACAGGGGACTATGGCTACACCTTC

abundance: few
d_gene: -
j_gene: TRBJ2-7
v_gene: TRBV15
CDR3aa: CATSRDRGSYEQYF
CDR3nt: TGTGCCACCAGCAGAGACAGGGGCTCCTACGAGCAGTACTTC

abundance: -
d_gene: TRBD1
j_gene: TRBJ1-2
v_gene: TRBV5-5
CDR3aa: CASSLVPGGNYGYTF
CDR3nt: TGTGCCAGCAGCTTGGTCCCAGGGGGCAACTATGGCTACACCTTC

abundance: -
d_gene: -
j_gene: TRBJ2-7
v_gene: TRBV10-3
CDR3aa: CAISQPLLGADEQYF
CDR3nt: TGTGCCATCAGTCAGCCCTTACTAGGAGCAGACGAGCAGTACTTC

abundance: -
d_gene: -
j_gene: TRBJ1-2
v_gene: TRBV19
CDR3aa: CASSTTRGGRGNDGYTF
CDR3nt: TGTGCCAGTAGTACCACTAGAGGCGGCAGGGGAAATGACGGCTACACCTTC

abundance: -
d_gene: TRBD1
j_gene: TRBJ1-5
v_gene: TRBV2
CDR3aa: CASSETGRGRQPQHF
CDR3nt: TGTGCCAGCAGTGAGACGGGCAGGGGGCGTCAGCCCCAGCATTTT

abundance: -
d_gene: -
j_gene: TRBJ1-2
v_gene: TRBV6-5
CDR3aa: CASRHGMGGYTF
CDR3nt: TGTGCCAGCAGACACGGGATGGGTGGCTACACCTTC

abundance: few
d_gene: TRBD1
j_gene: TRBJ2-7
v_gene: TRBV9
CDR3aa: CASSGRQGAYEQYF
CDR3nt: TGTGCCAGCAGCGGCAGGCAGGGGGCCTACGAGCAGTACTTC

abundance: -
d_gene: TRBD2
j_gene: TRBJ2-7
v_gene: TRBV5-4
CDR3aa: CASSLTSGSPYEQYF
CDR3nt: TGTGCCAGCAGCCTGACTAGCGGGAGCCCCTACGAGCAGTACTTC

abundance: -
d_gene: TRBD1
j_gene: TRBJ1-1
v_gene: TRBV6-1
CDR3aa: CASSAQGPVTEAFF
CDR3nt: TGTGCCAGCAGTGCACAGGGGCCGGTGACTGAAGCTTTCTTT

abundance: once
d_gene: TRBD1
j_gene: TRBJ1-5
v_gene: TRBV4-1
CDR3aa: CASSQQVLGTGANQPQHF
CDR3nt: TGCGCCAGCAGCCAACAAGTCCTCGGGACAGGGGCCAATCAGCCCCAGCATTTT

abundance: -
d_gene: TRBD1
j_gene: TRBJ2-4
v_gene: TRBV28
CDR3aa: CASKGQGAAQYF
CDR3nt: TGTGCCAGCAAAGGGCAGGGGGCGGCTCAGTACTTC

abundance: -
d_gene: -
j_gene: TRBJ1-5
v_gene: TRBV29-1
CDR3aa: CSVGLGNQPQHF
CDR3nt: TGCAGCGTTGGTCTAGGCAATCAGCCCCAGCATTTT

abundance: -
d_gene: -
j_gene: TRBJ2-2
v_gene: TRBV6-6
CDR3aa: CASGLQGPGELFF
CDR3nt: TGTGCCAGCGGGCTCCAGGGGCCCGGGGAGCTGTTTTTT

abundance: -
d_gene: -
j_gene: TRBJ1-5
v_gene: TRBV27
CDR3aa: CASSLFWGDSNQPQHF
CDR3nt: TGTGCCAGCAGTTTATTTTGGGGAGACAGCAATCAGCCCCAGCATTTT

abundance: -
d_gene: -
j_gene: TRBJ2-7
v_gene: TRBV4-1
CDR3aa: CASSLGLWKREQYF
CDR3nt: TGCGCCAGCAGCCTTGGCCTGTGGAAGCGGGAGCAGTACTTC

abundance: -
d_gene: -
j_gene: TRBJ1-1
v_gene: TRBV28
CDR3aa: CASSFTQGFMNTEAFF
CDR3nt: TGTGCCAGCAGTTTTACCCAGGGTTTCATGAACACTGAAGCTTTCTTT

abundance: -
d_gene: TRBD1
j_gene: TRBJ2-3
v_gene: TRBV5-1
CDR3aa: CASSLEGASTDTQYF
CDR3nt: TGCGCCAGCAGCTTGGAGGGGGCTAGCACAGATACGCAGTATTTT

abundance: -
d_gene: TRBD2
j_gene: TRBJ2-7
v_gene: TRBV5-1
CDR3aa: CASSFGTSGRIYEQYF
CDR3nt: TGCGCCAGCAGCTTTGGCACTAGCGGGAGAATCTACGAGCAGTACTTC

abundance: -
d_gene: -
j_gene: TRBJ1-2
v_gene: TRBV5-1
CDR3aa: CASSPLSSDYGYTF
CDR3nt: TGCGCCAGCAGTCCTTTAAGTTCAGATTATGGCTACACCTTC

abundance: once
d_gene: TRBD1
j_gene: TRBJ1-4
v_gene: TRBV5-1
CDR3aa: CASSRKPTGDGEKLFF
CDR3nt: TGCGCCAGCAGCCGAAAGCCGACAGGGGATGGCGAAAAACTGTTTTTT

abundance: few
d_gene: -
j_gene: TRBJ1-1
v_gene: TRBV6-1
CDR3aa: CASSERSGETEAFF
CDR3nt: TGTGCCAGCAGTGAAAGGTCAGGGGAGACTGAAGCTTTCTTT

abundance: -
d_gene: TRBD1
j_gene: TRBJ2-7
v_gene: TRBV6-5
CDR3aa: CASSYAGTGGENEQYF
CDR3nt: TGTGCCAGCAGTTACGCCGGGACAGGGGGCGAGAACGAGCAGTACTTC

abundance: -
d_gene: TRBD1
j_gene: TRBJ2-7
v_gene: TRBV5-8
CDR3aa: CASSLLRQGPYEQYF
CDR3nt: TGTGCCAGCAGCCTATTACGACAGGGTCCCTACGAGCAGTACTTC

abundance: -
d_gene: -
j_gene: TRBJ2-7
v_gene: TRBV6-5
CDR3aa: CASSYSPGLYEQYF
CDR3nt: TGTGCCAGCAGTTACTCTCCAGGCCTCTACGAGCAGTACTTC

abundance: few
d_gene: -
j_gene: TRBJ2-4
v_gene: TRBV6-6
CDR3aa: CASRAGVAKNIQYF
CDR3nt: TGTGCCAGCAGAGCAGGGGTAGCCAAAAACATTCAGTACTTC

abundance: -
d_gene: -
j_gene: TRBJ1-5
v_gene: TRBV27
CDR3aa: CASSSQGVGNQPQHF
CDR3nt: TGTGCCAGCAGTTCACAGGGTGTCGGCAATCAGCCCCAGCATTTT

abundance: few
d_gene: -
j_gene: TRBJ2-3
v_gene: TRBV5-5
CDR3aa: CASSQVGSSDTQYF
CDR3nt: TGTGCCAGCAGCCAGGTCGGGAGCTCAGATACGCAGTATTTT

abundance: -
d_gene: TRBD1
j_gene: TRBJ1-2
v_gene: TRBV30
CDR3aa: CAWSVRQGRGYGYTF
CDR3nt: TGTGCCTGGAGTGTTCGACAGGGGAGGGGCTATGGCTACACCTTC

abundance: -
d_gene: TRBD2
j_gene: TRBJ2-2
v_gene: TRBV2
CDR3aa: CASLTLADTGELFF
CDR3nt: TGTGCCAGCTTGACGCTAGCGGACACCGGGGAGCTGTTTTTT

abundance: -
d_gene: TRBD1
j_gene: TRBJ1-1
v_gene: TRBV18
CDR3aa: CASSPKQGLPTEAFF
CDR3nt: TGTGCCAGCTCACCGAAACAGGGGTTACCCACTGAAGCTTTCTTT

abundance: -
d_gene: -
j_gene: TRBJ2-5
v_gene: TRBV18
CDR3aa: CASSPSGAQETQYF
CDR3nt: TGTGCCAGCTCACCCTCAGGGGCACAAGAGACCCAGTACTTC

abundance: -
d_gene: -
j_gene: TRBJ1-1
v_gene: TRBV5-5
CDR3aa: CASSLGGNTEAFF
CDR3nt: TGTGCCAGCAGCTTGGGCGGGAACACTGAAGCTTTCTTT

abundance: few
d_gene: -
j_gene: TRBJ2-7
v_gene: TRBV7-9
CDR3aa: CASSLTGSEQYF
CDR3nt: TGTGCCAGCAGCCTGACAGGTAGTGAGCAGTACTTC

abundance: -
d_gene: -
j_gene: TRBJ2-2
v_gene: TRBV2
CDR3aa: CASKGLTNTGELFF
CDR3nt: TGTGCCAGCAAAGGACTTACGAACACCGGGGAGCTGTTTTTT